This T cell receptor (beta chain) was sequenced for a study of blood T cell repertoires in COVID-19. Some clones are missing from TCRdb's copy, which holds only in-frame ones; the method was immunoSEQ multiplex PCR. Found here are around 300,000 clones, more than 80% of them singletons; the top ten hold 2.5% to 3%. The CDR3 runs 14 residues. Germline assignment: CDR1 MDHEN and CDR2 SYDVKM. With 6 bases clipped from V and 8 bases from J, the junction kept 9 bases outside the gene matches. The sequenced sample was peripheral blood. The receptor's source is a woman in her twenties or thirties with active or convalescent COVID-19. This chain connects TRBV28 to TRBJ1-5; 8 bases agree with TRBD1. CDR3 nucleotides: TGTGCCAGCAGCCATCGACAGGGGAGGAAGCCCCAGCATTTT. Its protein product is CASSHRQGRKPQHF.